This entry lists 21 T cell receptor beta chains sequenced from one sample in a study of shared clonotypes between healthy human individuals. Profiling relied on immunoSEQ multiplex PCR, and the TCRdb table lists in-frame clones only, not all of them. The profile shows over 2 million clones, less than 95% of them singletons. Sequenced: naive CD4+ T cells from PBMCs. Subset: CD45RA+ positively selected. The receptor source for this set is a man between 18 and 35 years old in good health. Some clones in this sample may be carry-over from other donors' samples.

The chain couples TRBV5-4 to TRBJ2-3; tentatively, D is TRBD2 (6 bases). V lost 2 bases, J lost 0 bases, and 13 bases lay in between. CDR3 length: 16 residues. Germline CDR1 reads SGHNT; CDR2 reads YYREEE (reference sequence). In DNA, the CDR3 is TGTGCCAGCAGCTTAGCGGGCACGACTAGCACAGATACGCAGTATTTT. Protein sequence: CASSLAGTTSTDTQYF.

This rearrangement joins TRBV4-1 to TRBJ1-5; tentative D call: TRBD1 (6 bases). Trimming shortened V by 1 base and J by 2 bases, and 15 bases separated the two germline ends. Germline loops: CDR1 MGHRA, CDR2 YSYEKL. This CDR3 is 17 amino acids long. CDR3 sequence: CASSQAPYRVGNQPQHF. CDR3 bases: TGCGCCAGCAGCCAAGCCCCTTACAGGGTTGGCAATCAGCCCCAGCATTTT.

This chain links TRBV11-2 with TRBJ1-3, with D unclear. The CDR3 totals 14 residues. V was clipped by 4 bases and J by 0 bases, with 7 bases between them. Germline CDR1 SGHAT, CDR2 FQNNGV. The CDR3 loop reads CASSSLSSGNTIYF. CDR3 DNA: TGTGCCAGCAGCTCCCTTAGCTCTGGAAACACCATATATTTT.

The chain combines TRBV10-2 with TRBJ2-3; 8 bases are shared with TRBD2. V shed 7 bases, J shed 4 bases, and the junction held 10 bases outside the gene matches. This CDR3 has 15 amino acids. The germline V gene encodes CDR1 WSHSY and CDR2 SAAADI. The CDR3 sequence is CASTPSGRGADTQYF. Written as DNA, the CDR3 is TGCGCCAGCACCCCCAGCGGGAGAGGGGCAGATACGCAGTATTTT.

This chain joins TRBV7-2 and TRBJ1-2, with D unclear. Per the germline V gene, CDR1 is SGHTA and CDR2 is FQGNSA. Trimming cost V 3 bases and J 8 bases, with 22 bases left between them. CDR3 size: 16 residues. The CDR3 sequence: CASSFGGPPPARGYTF. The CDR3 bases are TGTGCCAGCAGCTTCGGTGGGCCCCCCCCAGCGAGAGGCTACACCTTC.

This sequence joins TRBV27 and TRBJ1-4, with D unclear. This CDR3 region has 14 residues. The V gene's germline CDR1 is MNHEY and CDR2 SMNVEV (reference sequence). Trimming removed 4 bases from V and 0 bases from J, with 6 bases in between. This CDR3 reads CASSSISTNEKLFF. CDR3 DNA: TGTGCCAGCAGTTCGATATCAACTAATGAAAAACTGTTTTTT.

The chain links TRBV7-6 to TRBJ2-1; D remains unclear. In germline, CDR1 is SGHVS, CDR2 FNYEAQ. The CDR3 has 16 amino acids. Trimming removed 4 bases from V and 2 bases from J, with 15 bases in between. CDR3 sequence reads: CASSYPRSGPYNEQFF. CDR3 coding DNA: TGTGCCAGCAGCTACCCCAGGTCGGGTCCCTACAATGAGCAGTTCTTC.

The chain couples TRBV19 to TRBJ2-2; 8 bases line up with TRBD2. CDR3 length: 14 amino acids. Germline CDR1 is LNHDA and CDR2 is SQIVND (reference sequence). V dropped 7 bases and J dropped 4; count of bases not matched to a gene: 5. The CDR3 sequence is CASMRTSITGELFF. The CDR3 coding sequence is TGTGCCAGTATGCGGACTAGCATCACCGGGGAGCTGTTTTTT.

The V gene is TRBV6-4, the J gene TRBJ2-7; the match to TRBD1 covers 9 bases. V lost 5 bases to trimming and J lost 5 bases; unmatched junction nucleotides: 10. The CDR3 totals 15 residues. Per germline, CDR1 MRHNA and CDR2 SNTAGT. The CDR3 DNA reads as TGTGCCAGCAGTCCCACCCCCGGGACAGGGAACGAGCAGTACTTC. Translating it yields CASSPTPGTGNEQYF.

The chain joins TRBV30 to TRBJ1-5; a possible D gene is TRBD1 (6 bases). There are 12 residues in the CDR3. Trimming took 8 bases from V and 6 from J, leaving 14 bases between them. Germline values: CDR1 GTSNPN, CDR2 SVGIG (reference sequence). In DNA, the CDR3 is TGTGCCGGCGGGGCAGGGGCTCAGCCCCAGCATTTT. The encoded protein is CAGGAGAQPQHF.

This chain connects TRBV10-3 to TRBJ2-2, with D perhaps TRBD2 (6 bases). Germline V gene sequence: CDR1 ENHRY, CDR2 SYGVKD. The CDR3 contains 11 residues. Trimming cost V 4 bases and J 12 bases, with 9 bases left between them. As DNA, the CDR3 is TGTGCCATCAGTGCGACTAGTCAGCTGTTTTTT. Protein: CAISATSQLFF.

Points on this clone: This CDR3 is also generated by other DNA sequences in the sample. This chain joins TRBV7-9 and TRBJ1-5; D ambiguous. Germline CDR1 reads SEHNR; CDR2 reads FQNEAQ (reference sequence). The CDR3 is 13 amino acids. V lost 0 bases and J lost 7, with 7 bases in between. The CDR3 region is CASSLASGQPQHF. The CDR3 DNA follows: TGTGCCAGCAGCTTAGCGAGCGGGCAGCCCCAGCATTTT.

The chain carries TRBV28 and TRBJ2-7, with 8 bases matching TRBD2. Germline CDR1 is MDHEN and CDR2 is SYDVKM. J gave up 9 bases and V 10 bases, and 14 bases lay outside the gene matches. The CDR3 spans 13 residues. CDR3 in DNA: TGTGCCACCCACGGGGGGGGGCGAGTCCGGCAGTACTTC. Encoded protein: CATHGGGRVRQYF.

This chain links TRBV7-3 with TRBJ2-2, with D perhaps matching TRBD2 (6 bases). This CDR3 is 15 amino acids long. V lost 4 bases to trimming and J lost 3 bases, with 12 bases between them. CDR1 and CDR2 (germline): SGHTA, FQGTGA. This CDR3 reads CASSYNGGDTGELFF. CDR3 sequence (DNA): TGTGCCAGCAGCTACAACGGGGGAGACACCGGGGAGCTGTTTTTT. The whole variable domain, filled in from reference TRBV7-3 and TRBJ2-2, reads GAGVSQTPSNKVTEKGKYVELRCDPISGHTALYWYRQSLGQGPEFLIYFQGTGAADDSGLPNDRFFAVRPEGSVSTLKIQRTERGDSAVYLCASSYNGGDTGELFFGEGSRLTVL.

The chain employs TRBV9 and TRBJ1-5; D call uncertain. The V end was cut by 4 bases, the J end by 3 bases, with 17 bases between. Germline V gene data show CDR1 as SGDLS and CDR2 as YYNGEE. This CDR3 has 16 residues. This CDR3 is CASSTPRGGSNQPQHF. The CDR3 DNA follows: TGTGCCAGCAGCACACCTCGGGGAGGCTCCAATCAGCCCCAGCATTTT.

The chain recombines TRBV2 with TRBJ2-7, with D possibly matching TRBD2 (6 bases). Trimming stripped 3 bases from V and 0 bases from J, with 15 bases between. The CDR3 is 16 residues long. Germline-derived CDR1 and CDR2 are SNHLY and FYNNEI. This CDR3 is CASSDGWGRSSYEQYF. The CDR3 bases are TGTGCCAGCAGTGATGGGTGGGGGAGGAGCTCCTACGAGCAGTACTTC.

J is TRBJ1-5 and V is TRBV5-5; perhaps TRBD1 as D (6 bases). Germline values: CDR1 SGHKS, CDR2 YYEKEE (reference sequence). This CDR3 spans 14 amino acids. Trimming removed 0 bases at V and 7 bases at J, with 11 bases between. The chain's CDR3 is CASSLAGAGQPQHF. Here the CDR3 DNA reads TGTGCCAGCAGCTTGGCAGGGGCAGGGCAGCCCCAGCATTTT.

CDR3 residues: CASSPRGGGTYNEQFF. The CDR3 DNA follows: TGTGCCAGCTCACCGCGCGGGGGGGGGACCTACAATGAGCAGTTCTTC. This rearrangement joins TRBV18 to TRBJ2-1; 9 bases fit TRBD2. The junction had 5 bases not matched to a gene; V was cut back by 3 bases and J by 2 bases. The CDR3 spans 16 residues. From germline, CDR1 is KGHSH and CDR2 LQKENI.

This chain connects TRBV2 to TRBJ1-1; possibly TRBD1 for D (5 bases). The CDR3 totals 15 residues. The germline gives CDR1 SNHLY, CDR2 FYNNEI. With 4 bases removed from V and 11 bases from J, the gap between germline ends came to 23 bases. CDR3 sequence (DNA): TGTGCCAGCAGTGCCACAGGAGACCGGTTGGGAGAGGCTTTCTTT. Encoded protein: CASSATGDRLGEAFF.

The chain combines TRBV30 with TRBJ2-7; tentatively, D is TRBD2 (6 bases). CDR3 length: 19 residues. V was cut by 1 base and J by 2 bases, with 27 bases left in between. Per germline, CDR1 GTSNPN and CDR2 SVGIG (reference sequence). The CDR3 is CAWSAVSSGRYKRAYEQYF. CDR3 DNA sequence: TGTGCCTGGAGTGCCGTAAGTAGTGGGAGGTATAAGCGAGCCTACGAGCAGTACTTC.

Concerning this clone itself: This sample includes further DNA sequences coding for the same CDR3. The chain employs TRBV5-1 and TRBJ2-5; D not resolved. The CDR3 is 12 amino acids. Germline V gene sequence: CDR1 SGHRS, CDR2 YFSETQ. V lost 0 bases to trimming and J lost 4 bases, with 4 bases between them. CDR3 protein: CASSLAGETQYF. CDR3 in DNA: TGCGCCAGCAGCTTGGCAGGAGAGACCCAGTACTTC.